This TCR beta chain emerged from a study of blood T cell repertoires in COVID-19. Across the whole study: Collection of acute and convalescent COVID-19 samples took place in the United States, Italy and Spain.

In the original analysis: Nucleated cell counts were estimated from reference gene primer amplification. This table comes from immunoSEQ multiplex PCR, and its TCRdb copy is limited to in-frame clones, with some not included. That table gives V, J and clone size, and the DNA gave D and trimming. The repertoire includes about 270,000 clones, 86% of them detected once, and approximately 14% sits in the top ten. The CDR3 loop spans 16 amino acids. V was cut by 7 bases and J by 1 base, with 19 bases left in between. The V gene's germline CDR1 is WSHSY and CDR2 SAAADI. The receptor was isolated from a woman in her 70s with COVID-19, enrolled during active disease. The chain couples TRBV10-2 to TRBJ1-1; D gene ambiguous. The sequenced material came from peripheral blood. Here the CDR3 reads CASTQSPEVTNTEAFF. The CDR3 region has the DNA TGCGCCAGCACTCAAAGCCCCGAAGTTACGAACACTGAAGCTTTCTTT.